These T cell receptor beta chains were read from a single sample in a study of T cell changes during pregnancy in multiple sclerosis. The protocol was immunoSEQ multiplex PCR, while the TCRdb copy is restricted to in-frame clones and leaves out a portion. The sample lists approximately 39,000 clones, around 94% seen once, with about 1.2% in the top ten. The source material was PBMCs (not recorded whether the cells were cultured). The source of these receptors is a female donor with multiple sclerosis, enrolled in a pregnancy study. Each CDR3 is given with its conserved first and last residue. The D gene is left open where the match is weak. Size tells how often a clone was seen (once, few, many) or the class of an expanded clone, and some rows leave it out.

TRBV28	few	TRBJ2-1	NA	TGTGCCACCCTAGACGGGAGCTCCTACAATGAGCAGTTCTTC	CATLDGSSYNEQFF
TRBV7-3	NA	TRBJ1-1	NA	TGTGCCAGCAGTCAGGAAATAGACAGTGAAGCTTTCTTT	CASSQEIDSEAFF
TRBV4-1	NA	TRBJ2-7	NA	TGCGCCAGCAGCCAACCCTACAGGGTAGGCGAGCAGTACTTC	CASSQPYRVGEQYF
TRBV21-1	NA	TRBJ2-7	NA	TGTGCCAGCAGCAAAGGGCCCTACGAGCAGTACTTC	CASSKGPYEQYF
TRBV11-2	NA	TRBJ2-1	TRBD2	TGTGCCAGCAGCCCGCTAGCGGGTGGCTACAATGAGCAGTTCTTC	CASSPLAGGYNEQFF
TRBV7-9	NA	TRBJ1-1	TRBD1	TGTGCCAGCCGGGACAGGGGAAGGAACACTGAAGCTTTCTTT	CASRDRGRNTEAFF
TRBV29-1	few	TRBJ1-1	NA	TGCAGCGTTGAGGTGGCTGGGGGGAACACTGAAGCTTTCTTT	CSVEVAGGNTEAFF
TRBV6-4	NA	TRBJ1-3	NA	TGTGCCAGCAGTGACTCGGCAGCCTCTGGAAACACCATATATTTT	CASSDSAASGNTIYF
TRBV6-1	NA	TRBJ1-3	NA	TGTGCCAGCAGTGAATTCGCCTCCCTGGGTGGAAACACCATATATTTT	CASSEFASLGGNTIYF
TRBV5-1	NA	TRBJ2-1	NA	TGCGCCAGCAGCTTGGCCACTCTGGCCAACTCCTACAATGAGCAGTTCTTC	CASSLATLANSYNEQFF
TRBV6-1	NA	TRBJ2-7	NA	TGTGCCAGCAGTGAAGCTAGGGGAACGCTCTACGAGCAGTACTTC	CASSEARGTLYEQYF
TRBV6-1	once	TRBJ2-7	NA	TGTGCCAGCTCTTACAGACTTTCCTACGAGCAGTACTTC	CASSYRLSYEQYF
TRBV4-2	NA	TRBJ2-7	NA	TGTGCCAGCAGCCAAGATTACGACAGGGAGCAGTACTTC	CASSQDYDREQYF
TRBV5-8	NA	TRBJ1-2	NA	TGTGCCAGTACCTTTGAGCCCGCCTATGGCTACACCTTC	CASTFEPAYGYTF
TRBV7-6	NA	TRBJ2-7	NA	TGTGCCAGCAGCCCAAGCCCGGGGACAAATTTCTACGAGCAGTACTTC	CASSPSPGTNFYEQYF
TRBV9	NA	TRBJ2-5	NA	TGTGCCAGCAGCGCTCCCCAGAGCGGGCCCCAAGAGACCCAGTACTTC	CASSAPQSGPQETQYF
TRBV18	NA	TRBJ1-5	NA	TGTGCCAGCTCACCACCGGGCGAAAATCAGCCCCAGCATTTT	CASSPPGENQPQHF
TRBV10-1	once	TRBJ2-7	NA	TGCGCCAGCAGTGAGACGGGCCGCCAAAACGAGCAGTACTTC	CASSETGRQNEQYF
TRBV28	NA	TRBJ2-2	NA	TGTGCCAGCAGTCCCGGACTCAGAGGCGGGGAGCTGTTTTTT	CASSPGLRGGELFF
TRBV5-6	NA	TRBJ2-2	NA	TGTGCCAGCAGCGCCCCGGGGACGTTCACCGGGGAGCTGTTTTTT	CASSAPGTFTGELFF
TRBV19	NA	TRBJ2-1	TRBD2	TGTGCCAGTAGTACCCGCAGGGCGGGAGTCAATGAGCAGTTCTTC	CASSTRRAGVNEQFF
TRBV18	NA	TRBJ2-1	TRBD2	TGTGCCAGCTCAACAGGGACTAGCGGCTACAATGAGCAGTTCTTC	CASSTGTSGYNEQFF
TRBV6-5	NA	TRBJ2-2	TRBD2	TGTGCCAGCAGTCTCCAAGCGGGACACACCGGGGAGCTGTTTTTT	CASSLQAGHTGELFF
TRBV28	NA	TRBJ2-7	TRBD2	TGTGCCAGCAGACCCACTAGCGGGGGAACCTACGAGCAGTACTTC	CASRPTSGGTYEQYF